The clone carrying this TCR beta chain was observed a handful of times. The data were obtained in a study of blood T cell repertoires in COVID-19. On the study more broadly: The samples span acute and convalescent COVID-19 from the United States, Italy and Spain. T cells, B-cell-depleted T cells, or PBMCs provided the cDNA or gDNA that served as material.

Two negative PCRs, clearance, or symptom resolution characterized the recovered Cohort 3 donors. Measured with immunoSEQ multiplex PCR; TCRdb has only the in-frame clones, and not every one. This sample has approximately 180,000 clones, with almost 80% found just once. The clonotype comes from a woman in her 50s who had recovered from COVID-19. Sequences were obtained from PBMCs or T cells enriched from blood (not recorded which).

CDR3 amino acids: CASSIGTGFNTEAFF. CDR3 DNA: TGTGCCAGTAGTATCGGGACAGGCTTTAACACTGAAGCTTTCTTT. The chain combines TRBV19 with TRBJ1-1, with 8 bases lining up with TRBD1. J gave up 2 bases and V 3 bases, and 5 bases lay outside the gene matches. Germline values: CDR1 LNHDA, CDR2 SQIVND (reference sequence). The CDR3 runs to 15 residues.